The entry below gives a single TCR beta chain sequence along with its context. Its antigen has not been determined. No quality values exist for individual bases; no much larger clone is one base distant. This sample stems from a study of breast tumors, draining lymph nodes, adjacent tissues (dated by TCRdb to the mid-2010s). In terms of the full investigation: TCR beta repertoires were compared across tumor, adjacent nontumor tissue and axillary lymph nodes obtained from breast cancer patients. The study was designed to assess the relationships and possible T-cell exchange between tumor, surrounding tissue and draining lymph node repertoires in human breast cancer. Points the paper makes about the study in general: The data were judged consistent with most tumor T cells deriving from the lymph node and then expanding within tumor tissue. In luminal-like breast cancer, tumor and nontumor tissue repertoires resembled each other significantly more than in basal-like breast cancer. Tumor T-cell repertoires showed less diversity than lymph node repertoires and more diversity than nontumor tissue repertoires, and tumor T-cell repertoires showed preferential V and J gene usage. Rather than being directly demonstrated, the conclusion that tumor T cells originate in lymph nodes was presented as consistent with a hypothesis.

These reads were obtained on an Illumina HiSeq 2000. TCR beta chain libraries were generated through multiplex PCR amplification. High-throughput sequencing was used to analyze the amplified TCR beta chain products. The public reads were quality trimmed at Q25 with fastp and then assembled into clones with MiXCR by TCRdb, keeping productive beta chains. Identical CDR3 protein sequences are pooled into one entry, listed with their most common genes and DNA. This sample gives about 200,000 distinct CDR3 sequences in total; 34% of them show up just once. Clones ranked in the top ten supply approximately 3.5% of the sample. The lymph node samples were taken from the axillary draining lymph nodes of breast cancer patients. This receptor was taken from a female donor with breast cancer. Some clones in this sample may be carry-over from other donors' samples. The sequencing sample was made of axillary lymph node tissue.

At the DNA level, the sequence is TGTGCCAGCAGCTTAGTCCGGGCCGAGACCCAGTACTTC. It specifies CASSLVRAETQYF. Recombination linked TRBV7-2 to TRBJ2-7, with the D gene not clear enough to name. The DNA end lines up better with TRBJ2-5; the J call may be wrong. CDR1 and CDR2 are drawn from the germline V gene: SGHTA, FQGNSA. The CDR3 contains 13 residues, cysteine and phenylalanine counted. The sequence is cut down to CDR3 DNA, 39 bases in frame from base 1.